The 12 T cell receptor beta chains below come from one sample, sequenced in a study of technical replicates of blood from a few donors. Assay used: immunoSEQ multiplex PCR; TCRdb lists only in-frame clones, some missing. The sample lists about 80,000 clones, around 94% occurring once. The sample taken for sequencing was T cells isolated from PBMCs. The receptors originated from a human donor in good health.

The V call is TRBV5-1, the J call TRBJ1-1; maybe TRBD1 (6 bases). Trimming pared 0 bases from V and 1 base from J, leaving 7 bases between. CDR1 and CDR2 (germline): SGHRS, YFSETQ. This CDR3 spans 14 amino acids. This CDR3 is CASSLGQANTEAFF. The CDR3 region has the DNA TGCGCCAGCAGCTTGGGACAGGCGAACACTGAAGCTTTCTTT.

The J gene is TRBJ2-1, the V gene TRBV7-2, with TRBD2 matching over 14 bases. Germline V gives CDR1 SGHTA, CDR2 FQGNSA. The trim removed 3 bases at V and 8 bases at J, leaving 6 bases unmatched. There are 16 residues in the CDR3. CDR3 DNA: TGTGCCAGCAGCTTTTTCCCGGGACTAGCGGGAGATGAGCAGTTCTTC. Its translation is CASSFFPGLAGDEQFF.

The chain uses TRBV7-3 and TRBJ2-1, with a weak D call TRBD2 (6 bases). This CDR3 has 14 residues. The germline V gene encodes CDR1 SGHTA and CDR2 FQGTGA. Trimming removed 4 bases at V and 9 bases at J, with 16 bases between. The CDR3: CASSSGTLPSEQFF. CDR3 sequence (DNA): TGTGCCAGCAGCTCCGGGACTTTGCCTTCTGAGCAGTTCTTC.

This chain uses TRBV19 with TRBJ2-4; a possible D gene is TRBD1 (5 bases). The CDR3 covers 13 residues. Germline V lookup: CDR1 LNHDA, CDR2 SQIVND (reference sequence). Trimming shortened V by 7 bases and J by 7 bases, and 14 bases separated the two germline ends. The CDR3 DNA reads TGTGCCAGTACGGAAGGGGCTTCTAACATTCAGTACTTC. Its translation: CASTEGASNIQYF.

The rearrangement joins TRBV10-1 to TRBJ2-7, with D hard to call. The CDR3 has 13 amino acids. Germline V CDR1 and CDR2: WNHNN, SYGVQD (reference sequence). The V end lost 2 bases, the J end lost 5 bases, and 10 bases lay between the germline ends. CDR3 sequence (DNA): TGCGCCAGCAGTGAGAAACGACGGGACGAGCAGTACTTC. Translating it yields CASSEKRRDEQYF.

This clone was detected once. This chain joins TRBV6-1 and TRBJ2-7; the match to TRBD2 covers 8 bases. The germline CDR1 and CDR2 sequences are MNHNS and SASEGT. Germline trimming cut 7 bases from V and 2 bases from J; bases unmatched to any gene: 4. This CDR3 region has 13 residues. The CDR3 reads CASTGTSTYEQYF. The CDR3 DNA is TGTGCCAGCACCGGGACTAGTACCTACGAGCAGTACTTC.

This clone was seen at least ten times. This CDR3 is CASSPRTDRNTEAFF. CDR3 DNA: TGCGCCAGCAGCCCAAGGACAGACCGGAACACTGAAGCTTTCTTT. The rearrangement joins TRBV5-1 to TRBJ1-1; maybe TRBD1 (6 bases). Between the trimmed V and J ends, which lost 4 bases and 1 base, there was a span of 14 bases. The CDR3 covers 15 residues. Germline-derived CDR1 and CDR2 are SGHRS and YFSETQ.

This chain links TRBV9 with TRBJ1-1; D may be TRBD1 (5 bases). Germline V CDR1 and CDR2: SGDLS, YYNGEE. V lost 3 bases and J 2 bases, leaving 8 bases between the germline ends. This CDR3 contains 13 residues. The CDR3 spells CASSAQVNTEAFF. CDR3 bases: TGTGCCAGCAGCGCACAGGTTAACACTGAAGCTTTCTTT.

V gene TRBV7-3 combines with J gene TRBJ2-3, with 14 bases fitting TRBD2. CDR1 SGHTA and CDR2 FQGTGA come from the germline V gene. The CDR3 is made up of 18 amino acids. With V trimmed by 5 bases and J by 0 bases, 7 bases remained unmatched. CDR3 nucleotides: TGTGCCAGCAGCCAAACGGGACTAGCGGGAGAAAGCACAGATACGCAGTATTTT. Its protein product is CASSQTGLAGESTDTQYF.

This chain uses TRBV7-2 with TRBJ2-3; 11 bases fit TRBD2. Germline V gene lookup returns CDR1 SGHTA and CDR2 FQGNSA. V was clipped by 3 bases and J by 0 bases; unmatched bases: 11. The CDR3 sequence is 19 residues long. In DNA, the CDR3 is TGTGCCAGCAGCTTGGGGGTTTCGACTAGCGGGGTGAGCACAGATACGCAGTATTTT. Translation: CASSLGVSTSGVSTDTQYF.

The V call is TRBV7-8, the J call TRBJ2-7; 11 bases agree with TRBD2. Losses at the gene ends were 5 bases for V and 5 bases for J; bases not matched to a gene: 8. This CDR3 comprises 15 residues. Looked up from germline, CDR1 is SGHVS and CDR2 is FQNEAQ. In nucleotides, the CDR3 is TGTGCCAGCAGCCCTAGACTAGCGGGAACGAACGAGCAGTACTTC. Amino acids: CASSPRLAGTNEQYF.

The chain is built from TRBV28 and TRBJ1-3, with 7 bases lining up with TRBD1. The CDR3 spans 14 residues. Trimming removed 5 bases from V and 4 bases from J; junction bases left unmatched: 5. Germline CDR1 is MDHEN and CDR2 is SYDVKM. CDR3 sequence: CASSRLTGGNTIYF. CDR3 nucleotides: TGTGCCAGCAGTCGATTGACAGGGGGAAACACCATATATTTT.